These 16 T cell receptor beta chains came from one sample sequenced in a study of cytomegalovirus exposure and HLA in healthy donors. PCR employed 60 Vbeta and 13 Jbeta primers. Sequencing used immunoSEQ multiplex PCR; TCRdb keeps in-frame clones, though not all of them. The profile shows 120,000 to 150,000 clones, 73% of them singletons. The sequenced sample consisted of PBMCs. The origin of the receptors is a human donor in good health.

This chain links TRBV6-9 with TRBJ1-2; perhaps TRBD1 as D (5 bases). The germline gives CDR1 MNHGY, CDR2 SVAAGI. There are 17 residues in the CDR3. V lost 6 bases and J lost 0, with 20 bases in between. CDR3 sequence: CASRPGNGQTANYGYTF. The CDR3 nucleotides are TGTGCCAGCAGACCTGGGAATGGGCAGACAGCTAACTATGGCTACACCTTC.

About this clone: A read error may produce the germline difference seen at one junction end. The chain recombines TRBV7-7 with TRBJ2-5; D is perhaps TRBD2 (6 bases). This CDR3 has 16 residues. Germline-derived CDR1 and CDR2 are SSHAT and FNYEAQ (reference sequence). CDR3 sequence reads: CASSPTGGKKGETQYF. CDR3 nucleotide sequence: TGTGCTAGCAGCCCAACGGGCGGGAAAAAGGGAGAGACCCAGTACTTC. Using reference TRBV7-7 and TRBJ2-5 for the parts outside the CDR3, the full variable domain is GAGVSQSPRYKVTKRGQDVTLRCDPISSHATLYWYQQALGQGPEFLTYFNYEAQPDKSGLPSDRFSAERPEGSISTLTIQRTEQRDSAMYRCASSPTGGKKGETQYFGPGTRLLVL.

This chain uses TRBV9 with TRBJ1-2, with D maybe TRBD1 (5 bases). V was pared by 0 bases and J by 5 bases, with 11 bases between. There are 14 residues in the CDR3. Germline CDR1 and CDR2: SGDLS and YYNGEE. CDR3 protein: CASSVETGPYGYTF. CDR3 bases: TGTGCCAGCAGCGTAGAAACAGGCCCTTATGGCTACACCTTC.

Only a few counts were recorded for this clone. The chain carries TRBV29-1 and TRBJ1-1; weak D call: TRBD1 (6 bases). V lost 7 bases and J lost 3, with 15 bases in between. Per the germline V gene, CDR1 is SQVTM and CDR2 is ANQGSEA. The CDR3 spans 13 residues. The CDR3 nucleotides read TGCAGCGGGGAACAGGGAGAGCACACTGAAGCTTTCTTT. This gives the protein CSGEQGEHTEAFF.

The V and J genes are TRBV7-2 and TRBJ1-2; 8 nucleotides align to TRBD1. This CDR3 comprises 14 residues. Germline V gene data show CDR1 as SGHTA and CDR2 as FQGNSA. Trimming took 2 bases from V and 2 from J; bases not matched to a gene: 1. The DNA of the CDR3 is TGTGCCAGCAGCTTAACAGGGGGAAACTATGGCTACACCTTC. Its protein is CASSLTGGNYGYTF.

The CDR3 loop reads CASSPTYGTGDEQYF. In DNA form, the CDR3 reads TGCGCCAGCAGCCCGACTTATGGGACAGGGGACGAGCAGTACTTC. The chain couples TRBV5-1 to TRBJ2-7; TRBD1 matches 10 bases. Per germline, CDR1 SGHRS and CDR2 YFSETQ. This CDR3 contains 15 residues. V gave up 4 bases and J gave up 5 bases; unmatched junction bases: 9.

V is TRBV11-3 and J is TRBJ2-2, with 10 nucleotides matching TRBD2. CDR1 is SGHNT, CDR2 YENEEA, per germline. The CDR3 covers 17 residues. J gave up 1 base and V 6 bases, and 8 bases lay outside the gene matches. CDR3 DNA: TGTGCCAGCAGTCCCGACGTAGCGGGAGGGAACACCGGGGAGCTGTTTTTT. This translates into CASSPDVAGGNTGELFF.

This clone was counted many times. The chain links TRBV19 to TRBJ1-5, with a weak D call TRBD1 (5 bases). Germline V lookup: CDR1 LNHDA, CDR2 SQIVND (reference sequence). V lost 4 bases, J lost 5 bases, and 9 bases lay in between. The CDR3 runs to 13 residues. This CDR3 reads CASSTGVDQPQHF. CDR3 sequence (DNA): TGTGCCAGTAGTACGGGGGTAGATCAGCCCCAGCATTTT.

This sequence joins TRBV10-3 and TRBJ2-5; 12 bases are shared with TRBD2. In germline, CDR1 is ENHRY, CDR2 SYGVKD. V was pared by 9 bases and J by 2 bases, with 1 base of the junction left unmatched. The CDR3 is made up of 13 amino acids. In DNA form, the CDR3 reads TGTGCCATAGGACTAGCGGGGCAAGAGACCCAGTACTTC. Amino acid sequence: CAIGLAGQETQYF.

To note about this clone: Compared with germline, one end of the junction differs, possibly owing to a read error. J is TRBJ2-5 and V is TRBV9, with 12 positions matching TRBD1. Germline CDR1 and CDR2: SGDLS and YYNGEE. The CDR3 sequence is 15 residues long. CDR3 loop: CASSGGQGAGEAQYF. The CDR3 DNA sequence: TGTGCCAGCAGCGGGGGACAGGGGGCGGGAGAGGCCCAGTACTTC.

The chain carries TRBV6-1 and TRBJ2-5, with TRBD1 as a possible D gene (6 bases). This CDR3 has 17 amino acids. Germline assignment: CDR1 MNHNS and CDR2 SASEGT. V was pared by 4 bases and J by 9 bases, with 27 bases between. In DNA form, the CDR3 reads TGTGCCAGCAGTGCAAGGGCCCCCGGGCGAGGGGGAAGTCCCCAGTACTTC. It yields the protein CASSARAPGRGGSPQYF.

The J gene is TRBJ2-3, the V gene TRBV28, with D hard to call. Germline CDR1 reads MDHEN; CDR2 reads SYDVKM. V shed 0 bases and J shed 2 bases, with 9 bases lying between them. CDR3 length: 15 residues. CDR3 sequence: CASSLWSRNTDTQYF. In nucleotides, the CDR3 is TGTGCCAGCAGTTTATGGTCTAGGAACACAGATACGCAGTATTTT.

In its sample, this clone was seen a few times. J is TRBJ2-4 and V is TRBV11-3; D gene unclear. V lost 2 bases to trimming and J lost 8 bases, with 10 bases between them. The CDR3 runs 13 residues. In germline, CDR1 is SGHNT, CDR2 YENEEA. This chain's CDR3 is CASSLTGTDIQYF. CDR3 bases: TGTGCCAGCAGCTTAACCGGTACGGACATTCAGTACTTC.

The chain has TRBV27 and TRBJ1-5; 9 bases map to TRBD1. Germline CDR1 and CDR2: MNHEY and SMNVEV (reference sequence). V lost 0 bases, J lost 5 bases, and 5 bases stayed unmatched. The CDR3 contains 16 residues. This CDR3 reads CASSLSGGQGHQPQHF. CDR3 nucleotide sequence: TGTGCCAGCAGTTTATCCGGGGGACAGGGTCATCAGCCCCAGCATTTT.

The chain couples TRBV6-6 to TRBJ1-4; unclear D gene. V was pared by 2 bases and J by 6 bases, with 13 bases between. CDR3 length equals 15 residues. Germline assignment: CDR1 MNHNY and CDR2 SVGAGI (reference sequence). As DNA, the CDR3 is TGTGCCAGCAGTTACGCGAGGGCCTGGGATGAAAAACTGTTTTTT. It is translated as CASSYARAWDEKLFF.

This clone was recorded only once. V is TRBV18 and J is TRBJ2-7; 8 nucleotides align to TRBD2. The germline V gene encodes CDR1 KGHSH and CDR2 LQKENI. The junction had 6 bases not matched to a gene; V was cut back by 3 bases and J by 2 bases. The CDR3 is made up of 15 amino acids. The DNA for the CDR3 is TGTGCCAGCTCACCCCGGGGGGGGTCAACCTACGAGCAGTACTTC. Its protein is CASSPRGGSTYEQYF. Full variable domain (remainder filled in from reference TRBV18 and TRBJ2-7): NAGVMQNPRHLVRRRGQEARLRCSPMKGHSHVYWYRQLPEEGLKFMVYLQKENIIDESGMPKERFSAEFPKEGPSILRIQQVVRGDSAAYFCASSPRGGSTYEQYFGPGTRLTVT.